The 19 T cell receptor beta chains presented below share a single source sample, sequenced in a study of T cells in Graves' hyperthyroidism and ophthalmopathy. RNA transcripts served as the template for amplifying TCR beta CDR3 regions. First-round RT-PCR of the TCR CDR3 relied on the HTBI primer set. MiXCR, run by TCRdb on the multiplex PCR reads, gives a single entry per CDR3 protein. The sample contains more than 600,000 distinct CDR3 sequences, 16% of which appear only once. Sequenced sample: blood. These receptors were collected from a man aged 18-30 years with Graves' hyperthyroidism.

This sequence joins TRBV20-1 and TRBJ2-5; no clear D. The CDR3 extends over 13 amino acids. The ends were cut back, 3 bases at V and 7 bases at J, with 15 bases in the middle. The germline gives CDR1 DFQATT, CDR2 SNEGSKA (reference sequence). CDR3: CSARKGIDGTQYF. The CDR3, as DNA: TGCAGTGCTAGGAAGGGAATAGATGGGACCCAGTACTTC.

This rearrangement joins TRBV24-1 to TRBJ2-1; 12 positions agree with TRBD2. The CDR3 spans 17 residues. Germline loops: CDR1 KGHDR, CDR2 SFDVKD. With 0 bases clipped from V and 8 bases from J, the junction kept 7 bases outside the gene matches. CDR3 DNA sequence: TGTGCCACCAGTGATTTGACGACTAGCGGGAGAGGGGATGAGCAGTTCTTC. As protein: CATSDLTTSGRGDEQFF.

The V and J genes are TRBV6-1 and TRBJ2-7, with TRBD2 identical over 7 bases. This CDR3 has 16 amino acids. Germline V CDR1 and CDR2: MNHNS, SASEGT. Trimming removed 5 bases from V and 0 bases from J; junction bases left unmatched: 10. In nucleotides, the CDR3 is TGTGCCAGCAGTAGGGGTCCAGCGGGATCCTCCTACGAGCAGTACTTC. It yields the protein CASSRGPAGSSYEQYF.

The J gene is TRBJ2-2, the V gene TRBV29-1, with 9 bases matching TRBD2. This CDR3 has 15 amino acids. Germline lookup yields CDR1 SQVTM and CDR2 ANQGSEA. V lost 8 bases and J lost 6; bases outside the gene matches: 13. The CDR3 spells CSFSKGGLASGELFF. CDR3 coding DNA: TGCAGCTTCTCCAAGGGGGGACTAGCATCCGGGGAGCTGTTTTTT.

This clonotype was counted at least ten times. The chain joins TRBV30 to TRBJ1-5; the match to TRBD1 covers 7 bases. The V segment lost 3 bases and the J segment 3 bases; nucleotides outside the gene matches: 5. The CDR3 is 14 residues long. Germline CDR1 is GTSNPN and CDR2 is SVGIG (reference sequence). In DNA, the CDR3 is TGTGCCTGGAGAAAACAGGGGTTCAATCAGCCCCAGCATTTT. Its protein product is CAWRKQGFNQPQHF.

This clonotype appeared a few times. The rearrangement links TRBV7-2 to TRBJ1-6; D uncertain. The CDR3 extends over 16 amino acids. Trimming removed 0 bases at V and 3 bases at J, with 9 bases between. Germline V gives CDR1 SGHTA, CDR2 FQGNSA. The CDR3 coding sequence is TGTGCCAGCAGCTTAGCGTCGAGCCTCTATAATTCACCCCTCCACTTT. Its protein is CASSLASSLYNSPLHF. Using reference TRBV7-2 and TRBJ1-6 for the parts outside the CDR3, the full variable domain is GAGVSQSPSNKVTEKGKDVELRCDPISGHTALYWYRQSLGQGLEFLIYFQGNSAPDKSGLPSDRFSAERTGGSVSTLTIQRTQQEDSAVYLCASSLASSLYNSPLHFGNGTRLTVT.

This clonotype has at least ten counts. V usage is TRBV27 and J usage is TRBJ2-1; TRBD2 agrees at 8 bases. Germline V CDR1 and CDR2: MNHEY, SMNVEV (reference sequence). V gave up 2 bases and J gave up 6 bases; unmatched junction bases: 6. The CDR3 contains 15 residues. Written as DNA, the CDR3 is TGTGCCAGCAGTTTAAGCGGGAGCTTCCTCAATGAGCAGTTCTTC. Its protein is CASSLSGSFLNEQFF.

The chain joins TRBV10-3 to TRBJ2-5; 10 bases are shared with TRBD2. From germline, CDR1 is ENHRY and CDR2 SYGVKD. The V segment lost 3 bases and the J segment 3 bases; nucleotides outside the gene matches: 1. This CDR3 contains 14 residues. The CDR3 DNA is TGTGCCATCAGTGAACTAGCGGGAAAAGAGACCCAGTACTTC. It translates to CAISELAGKETQYF.

This clonotype was seen only a few times. The chain has TRBV29-1 and TRBJ2-2; 9 positions match TRBD1. The CDR3 has 14 residues. The germline gives CDR1 SQVTM, CDR2 ANQGSEA. Trimming removed 6 bases from V and 6 bases from J; junction bases left unmatched: 8. CDR3 sequence: CSVWGGQGSGELFF. The DNA for the CDR3 is TGCAGCGTCTGGGGGGGACAGGGATCCGGGGAGCTGTTTTTT.

The genes are TRBV18 and TRBJ1-1, with 7 nucleotides matching TRBD1. Unmatched junction bases numbered 6, after V lost 6 bases and J lost 8 bases. This CDR3 has 12 residues. Germline V lookup: CDR1 KGHSH, CDR2 LQKENI. The CDR3 bases are TGTGCCAGCTCTACAGGGGTCAACGAAGCTTTCTTT. Translated: CASSTGVNEAFF.

This clonotype has a count of ten or more. The rearrangement uses TRBV28 and TRBJ2-7, with a tentative D call TRBD2 (7 bases). Germline CDR1 and CDR2: MDHEN and SYDVKM. V lost 6 bases, J lost 5 bases, and 17 bases lay in between. This CDR3 is built from 14 residues. The CDR3 nucleotides are TGTGCCAGCAGCCCACCCGGGGGGCACCACGAGCAGTACTTC. This translates into CASSPPGGHHEQYF.

At least ten counts were recorded for this clonotype. The rearrangement joins TRBV7-9 to TRBJ2-1; the D call may be TRBD1 or TRBD2 (5 bases each). Germline values: CDR1 SEHNR, CDR2 FQNEAQ (reference sequence). Trimming took off 5 bases at V and 4 bases at J, with 18 bases between the two ends. The CDR3 loop spans 16 amino acids. CDR3 residues: CASSPPGPRMYNEQFF. Here the CDR3 DNA reads TGTGCCAGCAGCCCCCCGGGGCCTAGAATGTACAATGAGCAGTTCTTC.

This clonotype was seen more than once but under ten times. The chain joins TRBV6-5 to TRBJ2-5, with unresolved D. Germline CDR1 is MNHEY and CDR2 is SVGAGI. CDR3 length equals 13 residues. The V and J ends lost 2 bases and 5 bases respectively, with 9 bases between them. DNA of the CDR3: TGTGCCAGCAGTTACGGGCCCCCCGAGACCCAGTACTTC. Its translation: CASSYGPPETQYF.

The sample holds a few counts of this clonotype. The chain carries TRBV9 and TRBJ2-7; 8 bases map to TRBD2. The CDR3 is 15 amino acids. With V trimmed by 0 bases and J by 1 base, 3 bases remained unmatched. Germline V gene lookup returns CDR1 SGDLS and CDR2 YYNGEE. The CDR3, as DNA: TGTGCCAGCAGCGTAGAAGGGACTAGTTCCTACGAGCAGTACTTC. As protein: CASSVEGTSSYEQYF.

Regarding this clonotype: At one of its ends the junction is not consistent with the germline gene, which may arise from a read error. The chain recombines TRBV11-3 with TRBJ2-3; a weak D match, TRBD1 (5 bases). The CDR3 has 14 amino acids. Germline V gene sequence: CDR1 SGHNT, CDR2 YENEEA. The CDR3 loop reads CASTLGQITDTQYF. As DNA, the CDR3 is TGTGCCAGCACCTTAGGACAAATCACAGATACGCAGTATTTT. The whole variable domain, remainder taken from reference TRBV11-3 and TRBJ2-3, is EAGVVQSPRYKIIEKKQPVAFWCNPISGHNTLYWYLQNLGQGPELLIRYENEEAVDDSQLPKDRFSAERLKGVDSTLKIQPAELGDSAVYLCASTLGQITDTQYFGPGTRLTVL.

There are many counts of this clonotype. V usage is TRBV2 and J usage is TRBJ1-5; TRBD1 is a possible D gene (5 bases). The CDR3 spans 15 residues. The ends were cut back, 6 bases at V and 2 bases at J, with 14 bases in the middle. Germline V CDR1 and CDR2: SNHLY, FYNNEI. The CDR3 DNA reads as TGTGCCAGCAGCGGCTTTGGAGGGGGCAATCAGCCCCAGCATTTT. Encoded protein: CASSGFGGGNQPQHF.

This clonotype was found many times. The rearrangement links TRBV27 to TRBJ2-5, with D hard to call. CDR1 is MNHEY and CDR2 is SMNVEV in the germline V gene (reference sequence). Trimming stripped 0 bases from V and 1 base from J, with 9 bases between. The CDR3 extends over 15 amino acids. The CDR3 coding sequence is TGTGCCAGCAGTTTATCTTGGCAGTCCCAAGAGACCCAGTACTTC. Translating gives CASSLSWQSQETQYF.

This sequence joins TRBV7-2 and TRBJ1-1; D gene uncertain. This CDR3 spans 14 amino acids. In germline, CDR1 is SGHTA, CDR2 FQGNSA. Trimming shortened V by 3 bases and J by 11 bases, and 19 bases separated the two germline ends. The CDR3 DNA follows: TGTGCCAGCAGCTTCGCAGGCCCCGGCGTGAGCGCTTTCTTT. It encodes CASSFAGPGVSAFF.

The table lists this clonotype with a few counts. The chain joins TRBV18 to TRBJ1-1; D unresolved. Germline lookup yields CDR1 KGHSH and CDR2 LQKENI. The CDR3 consists of 12 residues. The germline V and J ends were trimmed by 5 bases and 4 bases, with 8 bases remaining between them. The CDR3 loop reads CASSGLITEAFF. The CDR3 DNA sequence: TGTGCCAGCTCAGGCCTAATCACTGAAGCTTTCTTT.